A selection of T cell receptor beta chains follows, all from one sample in a study of vaccination effects on CD4 cells after COVID-19. Here immunoSEQ multiplex PCR was the method, and the copy in TCRdb shows in-frame clones only, minus some. The sample gives approximately 30,000 clones, 60% to 75% of which show up once; around 27% is in the top ten. Their recognized antigens are unknown. The specimen was CD4+ T cells from PBMCs cultured with HCoV-OC43 spike peptides, collected before COVID-19 vaccination. The receptors here all came from a human donor who received a COVID-19 vaccine. Each CDR3 is given with its conserved first and last residue. The D gene is left open where the match is weak. Size tells how often a clone was seen (once, few, many) or the class of an expanded clone, and some rows leave it out.

NA	TRBV19	NA	TRBJ2-1	CASRLEPYNEQFF	TGTGCCAGCCGACTTGAACCCTACAATGAGCAGTTCTTC
NA	TRBV18	NA	TRBJ2-7	CASSPGVPGTGTYEQYF	TGTGCCAGCTCACCCGGTGTACCCGGGACGGGGACCTACGAGCAGTACTTC
NA	TRBV5-1	NA	TRBJ2-5	CASSLGLGETQYF	TGCGCCAGCAGCTTGGGCCTGGGGGAGACCCAGTACTTC
NA	TRBV27	NA	TRBJ2-5	CASSSQETQYF	TGTGCCAGCAGCTCACAAGAGACCCAGTACTTC
NA	TRBV7-2	NA	TRBJ1-3	CASSFSGLSGNTIYF	TGTGCCAGCAGCTTTTCGGGGCTCTCTGGAAACACCATATATTTT
NA	TRBV7-9	NA	TRBJ2-3	CASSLASQADTQYF	TGTGCCAGCAGCTTAGCCAGTCAAGCAGATACGCAGTATTTT
NA	TRBV3-1/TRBV3-2	NA	TRBJ1-1	CASSLQGTEAFF	TGTGCCAGCAGCCTTCAGGGCACTGAAGCTTTCTTT
NA	TRBV7-2	NA	TRBJ1-2	CASSLGFGVGYTF	TGTGCCAGCAGCTTAGGGTTCGGGGTTGGCTACACCTTC
NA	TRBV2	TRBD1	TRBJ1-3	CASSDRGLTGNTIYF	TGTGCCAGCAGCGACAGGGGGTTGACTGGAAACACCATATATTTT
few	TRBV7-8	NA	TRBJ1-4	CASSLGRTNEKLFF	TGTGCCAGCAGCTTAGGACGGACTAATGAAAAACTGTTTTTT
NA	TRBV7-2	NA	TRBJ1-1	CASSLDTEAFF	TGTGCCAGCAGCTTAGACACTGAAGCTTTCTTT
NA	TRBV4-1	NA	TRBJ1-2	CASSQIGQPEGYGYTF	TGCGCCAGCAGCCAGATAGGACAGCCAGAGGGATATGGCTACACCTTC
NA	TRBV5-8	NA	TRBJ2-1	CASSYGLDSYNEQFF	TGTGCCAGCAGCTACGGACTCGACTCCTACAATGAGCAGTTCTTC
NA	TRBV6-6	TRBD2	TRBJ2-1	CASRRGLAGYEQFF	TGTGCCAGCAGACGTGGACTAGCGGGATATGAGCAGTTCTTC
NA	TRBV3-1/TRBV3-2	NA	TRBJ2-4	CASSSVGAKNIQYF	TGTGCCAGCAGCTCCGTAGGCGCCAAAAACATTCAGTACTTC
few	TRBV5-6	TRBD2	TRBJ2-1	CASSSGLAAYNEQFF	TGTGCCAGCAGCTCGGGACTAGCGGCTTACAATGAGCAGTTCTTC
few	TRBV19	TRBD2	TRBJ2-3	CASSMGGSLQDTQYF	TGTGCCAGTAGTATGGGCGGGAGTCTTCAAGATACGCAGTATTTT
NA	TRBV27	NA	TRBJ1-6	CASSLYVMSSYNSPLHF	TGTGCCAGCAGTTTATACGTCATGAGCTCCTATAATTCACCCCTCCACTTT
NA	TRBV6-6	NA	TRBJ2-1	CATGVGGVYNEQFF	TGTGCCACAGGAGTTGGGGGAGTCTATAATGAGCAGTTCTTC
few	TRBV19	TRBD1	TRBJ2-7	CASTRQGDFEQYF	TGTGCCAGTACCCGACAGGGGGATTTCGAGCAGTACTTC
once	TRBV5-4	NA	TRBJ2-7	CASSLPPGHRNSYEQYF	TGTGCCAGCAGCTTACCTCCGGGACACCGAAACTCCTACGAGCAGTACTTC
few	TRBV5-6	NA	TRBJ1-1	CASSLYGSRTEAFF	TGTGCCAGCAGCTTGTATGGTTCCCGCACTGAAGCTTTCTTT
few	TRBV3-1/TRBV3-2	NA	TRBJ1-1	CASSQEGGIVSEAFF	TGTGCCAGCAGCCAAGAAGGAGGGATAGTCTCTGAAGCTTTCTTT